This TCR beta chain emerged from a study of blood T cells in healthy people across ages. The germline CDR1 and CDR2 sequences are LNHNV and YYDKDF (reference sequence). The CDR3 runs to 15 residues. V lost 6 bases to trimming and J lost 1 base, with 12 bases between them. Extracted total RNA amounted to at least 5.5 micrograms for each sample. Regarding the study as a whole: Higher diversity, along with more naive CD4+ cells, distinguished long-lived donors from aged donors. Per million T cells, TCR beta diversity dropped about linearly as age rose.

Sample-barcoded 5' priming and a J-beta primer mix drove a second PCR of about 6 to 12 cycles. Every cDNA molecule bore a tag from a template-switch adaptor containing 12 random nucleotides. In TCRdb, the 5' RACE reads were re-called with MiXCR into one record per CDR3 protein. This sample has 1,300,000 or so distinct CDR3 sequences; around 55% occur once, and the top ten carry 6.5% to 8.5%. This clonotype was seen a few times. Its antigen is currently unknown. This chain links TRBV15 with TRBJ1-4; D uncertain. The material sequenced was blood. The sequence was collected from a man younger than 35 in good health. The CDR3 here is CATRTTRETNEKLFF. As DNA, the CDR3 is TGTGCCACCAGAACCACACGGGAAACTAATGAAAAACTGTTTTTT.